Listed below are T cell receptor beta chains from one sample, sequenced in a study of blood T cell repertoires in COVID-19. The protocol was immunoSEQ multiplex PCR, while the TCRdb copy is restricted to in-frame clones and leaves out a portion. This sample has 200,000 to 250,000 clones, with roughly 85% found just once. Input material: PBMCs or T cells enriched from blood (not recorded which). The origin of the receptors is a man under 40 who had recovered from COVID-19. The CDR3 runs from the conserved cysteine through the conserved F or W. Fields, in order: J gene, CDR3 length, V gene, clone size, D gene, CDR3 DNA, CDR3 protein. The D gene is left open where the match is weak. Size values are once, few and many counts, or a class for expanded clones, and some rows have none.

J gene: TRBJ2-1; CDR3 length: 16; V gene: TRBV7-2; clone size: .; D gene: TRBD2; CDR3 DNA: TGTGCCAGCAGCTCCCGGACTAGCGGGGCCTACAATGAGCAGTTCTTC; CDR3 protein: CASSSRTSGAYNEQFF
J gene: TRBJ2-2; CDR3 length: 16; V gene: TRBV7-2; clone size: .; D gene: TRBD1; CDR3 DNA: TGTGCCAGCACCGCCGGGACAGGGGGCAACTACGGGGAGCTGTTTTTT; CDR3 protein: CASTAGTGGNYGELFF
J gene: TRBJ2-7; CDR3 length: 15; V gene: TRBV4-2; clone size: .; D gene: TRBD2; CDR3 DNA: TGTGCCAGCAGCCAAGATAGGCGGGGGGTATACGAGCAGTACTTC; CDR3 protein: CASSQDRRGVYEQYF
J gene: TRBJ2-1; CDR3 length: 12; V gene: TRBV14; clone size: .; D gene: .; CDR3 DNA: TGTGCCAGCAGCCAAGTCCACAGCCTCCGGTTCTTC; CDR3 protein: CASSQVHSLRFF
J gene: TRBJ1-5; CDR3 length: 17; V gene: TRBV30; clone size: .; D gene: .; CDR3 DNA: TGTGCCTGGAGTGGACCGCCTGGCAGGGGAACGGCTCAGCCCCAGCATTTT; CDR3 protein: CAWSGPPGRGTAQPQHF
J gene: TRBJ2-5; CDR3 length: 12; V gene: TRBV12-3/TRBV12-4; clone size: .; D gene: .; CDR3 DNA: TGTGCCAGCAGTCGAGCCGGGGAGACCCAGTACTTC; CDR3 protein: CASSRAGETQYF
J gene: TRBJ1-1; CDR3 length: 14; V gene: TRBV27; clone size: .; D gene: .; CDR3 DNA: TGTGCCAGCAGTTTAGTTGGGCTCACCACTGAAGCTTTCTTT; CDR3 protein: CASSLVGLTTEAFF
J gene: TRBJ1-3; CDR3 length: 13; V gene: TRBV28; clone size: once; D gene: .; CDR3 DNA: TGTGCCAGCAGTGACAGCTCTGGAAACACCATATATTTT; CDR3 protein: CASSDSSGNTIYF
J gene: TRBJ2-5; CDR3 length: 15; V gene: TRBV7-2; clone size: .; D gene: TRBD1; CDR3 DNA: TGTGCCAGCAGCTCCAATCGACAGGGTTTTGAGACCCAGTACTTC; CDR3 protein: CASSSNRQGFETQYF
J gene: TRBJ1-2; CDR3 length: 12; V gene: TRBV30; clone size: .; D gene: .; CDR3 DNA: TGTGCCTGGAGTACAGGGAACTATGGCTACACCTTC; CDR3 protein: CAWSTGNYGYTF
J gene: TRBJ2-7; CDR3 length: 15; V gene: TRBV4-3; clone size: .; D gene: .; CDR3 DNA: TGCGCCAGCAGCCAAGATCGGGGGGCGATAGGGGAGCAGTACTTC; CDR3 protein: CASSQDRGAIGEQYF
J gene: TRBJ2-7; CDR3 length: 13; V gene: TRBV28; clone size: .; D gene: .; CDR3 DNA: TGTGCCAGCGGAGGGGAGAACTCCTACGAGCAGTACTTC; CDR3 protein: CASGGENSYEQYF
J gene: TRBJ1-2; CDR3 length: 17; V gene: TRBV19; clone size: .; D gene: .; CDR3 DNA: TGTGCCAGTAGTATAAGGCACAGTGAGGGAGGACTGAGAGGCTACACCTTC; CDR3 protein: CASSIRHSEGGLRGYTF
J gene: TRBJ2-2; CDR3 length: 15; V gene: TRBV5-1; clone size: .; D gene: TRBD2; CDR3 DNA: TGCGCCAGCAGCACCGCGGGGGGGGCTGTTGAGGAGCTGTTTTTT; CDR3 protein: CASSTAGGAVEELFF
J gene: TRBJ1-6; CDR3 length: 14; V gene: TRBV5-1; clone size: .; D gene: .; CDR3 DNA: TGCGCCAGCAGTTTCCAAGGTGGGGGCTCACCCCTCCACTTT; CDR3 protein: CASSFQGGGSPLHF
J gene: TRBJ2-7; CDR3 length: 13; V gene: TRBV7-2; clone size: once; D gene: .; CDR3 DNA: TGTGCCAGCAGCGGGCCCTTTCTATCCGAGCAGTACTTC; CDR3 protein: CASSGPFLSEQYF
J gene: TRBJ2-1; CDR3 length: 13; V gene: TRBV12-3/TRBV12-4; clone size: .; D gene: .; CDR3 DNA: TGTGCCAGCAGTTTAACGCAGGGCAATGAGCAGTTCTTC; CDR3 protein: CASSLTQGNEQFF
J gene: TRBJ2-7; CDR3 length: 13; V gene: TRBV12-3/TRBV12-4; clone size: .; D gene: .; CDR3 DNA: TGTGCCAGCAGTTTAGCTGGCCGCTACGAGCAGTACTTC; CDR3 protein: CASSLAGRYEQYF
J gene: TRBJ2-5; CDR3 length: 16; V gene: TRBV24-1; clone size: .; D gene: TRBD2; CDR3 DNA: TGTGCCACCAGTGACCATCGGACTAGCAGACAAGAGACCCAGTACTTC; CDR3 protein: CATSDHRTSRQETQYF
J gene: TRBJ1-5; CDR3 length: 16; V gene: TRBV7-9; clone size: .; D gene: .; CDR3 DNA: TGTGCCAGCATCCAAAGGGAGGGAGAACGCCATCAGCCCCAGCATTTT; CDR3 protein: CASIQREGERHQPQHF
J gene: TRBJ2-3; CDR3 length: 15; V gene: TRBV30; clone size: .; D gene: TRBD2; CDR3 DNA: TGTGCCTTAAAACTAGCGGGGGGGCCGTGGGATACGCAGTATTTT; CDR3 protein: CALKLAGGPWDTQYF
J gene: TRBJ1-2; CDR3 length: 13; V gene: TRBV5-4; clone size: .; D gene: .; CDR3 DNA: TGTGCCAGCAGCTTAGGGGGGGCCACTGGCTACACCTTC; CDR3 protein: CASSLGGATGYTF
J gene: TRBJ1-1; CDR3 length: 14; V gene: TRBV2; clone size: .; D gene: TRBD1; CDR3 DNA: TGTGCCAGCAGGACAGGGGGCGGTTTTACTGAAGCTTTCTTT; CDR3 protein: CASRTGGGFTEAFF
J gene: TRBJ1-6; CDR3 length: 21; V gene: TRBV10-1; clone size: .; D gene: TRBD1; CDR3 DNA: TGCGCCAGCAGTGAGTCGAAGGGACAGGGAATTGAGACCTCCTATAATTCACCCCTCCACTTT; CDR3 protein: CASSESKGQGIETSYNSPLHF
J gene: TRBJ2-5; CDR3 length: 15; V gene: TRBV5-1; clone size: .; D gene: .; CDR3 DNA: TGCGCCAGCAGCTTTAATCAGGGGCTCTCAGAGACCCAGTACTTC; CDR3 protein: CASSFNQGLSETQYF
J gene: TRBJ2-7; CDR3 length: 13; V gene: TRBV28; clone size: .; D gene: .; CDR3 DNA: TGTGCCAGCAGCCCACTTGGGCTTTACGAGCAGTACTTC; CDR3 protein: CASSPLGLYEQYF
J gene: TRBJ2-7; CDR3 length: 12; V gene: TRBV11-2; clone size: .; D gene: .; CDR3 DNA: TGTGCCAGCACTGACTCGACCTACGAGCAGTACTTC; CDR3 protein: CASTDSTYEQYF
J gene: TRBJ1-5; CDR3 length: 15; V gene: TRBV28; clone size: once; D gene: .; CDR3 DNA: TGTGCCAGCAGTTTGGGCACGAAGAGCAATCAGCCCCAGCATTTT; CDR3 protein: CASSLGTKSNQPQHF
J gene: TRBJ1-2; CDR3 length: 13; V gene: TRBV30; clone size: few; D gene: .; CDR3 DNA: TGTGCCTGGAGTACCGGCGGGGCCTATGGCTACACCTTC; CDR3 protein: CAWSTGGAYGYTF
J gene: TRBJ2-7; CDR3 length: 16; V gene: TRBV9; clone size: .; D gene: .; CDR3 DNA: TGTGCCAGCAGCCCCCGGCAGGCGGGGGCCCTATTGGAGCAGTACTTC; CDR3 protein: CASSPRQAGALLEQYF
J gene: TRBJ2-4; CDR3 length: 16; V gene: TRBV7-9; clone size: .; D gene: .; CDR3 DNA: TGTGCCAGCAGCTTAGGGCAGGGCGTAGCCAAAAACATTCAGTACTTC; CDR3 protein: CASSLGQGVAKNIQYF
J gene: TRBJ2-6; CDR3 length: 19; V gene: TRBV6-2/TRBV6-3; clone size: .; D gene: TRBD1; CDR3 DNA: TGTGCCAGCAGTTCCCCCGGGACAGCAAAAGTTTCTGGGGCCAACGTCCTGACTTTC; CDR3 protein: CASSSPGTAKVSGANVLTF
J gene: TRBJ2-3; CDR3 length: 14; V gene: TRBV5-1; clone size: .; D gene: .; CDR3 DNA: TGCGCCAGCAGCTTGATCCCGGGGACAGATACGCAGTATTTT; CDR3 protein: CASSLIPGTDTQYF
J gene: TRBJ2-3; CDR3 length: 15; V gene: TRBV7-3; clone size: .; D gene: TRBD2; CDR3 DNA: TGTGCCAGCAGCTTAGGCCTAGCGGGGGTGGATACGCAGTATTTT; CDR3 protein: CASSLGLAGVDTQYF
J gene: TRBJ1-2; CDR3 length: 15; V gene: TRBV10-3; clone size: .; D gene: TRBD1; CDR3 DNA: TGTGCCATCAGTGAGTCTCGGGACAGGGACTATGGCTACACCTTC; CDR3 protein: CAISESRDRDYGYTF
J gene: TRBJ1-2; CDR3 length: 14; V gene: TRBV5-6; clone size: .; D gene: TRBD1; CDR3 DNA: TGTGCCAGCACCTTTCTCGACAGGGGCTATGGCTACACCTTC; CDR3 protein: CASTFLDRGYGYTF
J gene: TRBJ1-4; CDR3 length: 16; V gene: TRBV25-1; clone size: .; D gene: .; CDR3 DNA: TGTGCCAGCAGTGAATCTACGGGGAGTGACCCGGAAAAACTGTTTTTT; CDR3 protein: CASSESTGSDPEKLFF
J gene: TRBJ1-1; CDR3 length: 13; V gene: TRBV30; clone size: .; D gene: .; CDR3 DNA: TGTGCCTGGAGTCGCGGGAGTCAGACTGAAGCTTTCTTT; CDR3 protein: CAWSRGSQTEAFF
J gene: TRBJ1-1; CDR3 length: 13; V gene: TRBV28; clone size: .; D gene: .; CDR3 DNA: TGTGCCAGCGGTAACATTCTGAACACTGAAGCTTTCTTT; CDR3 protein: CASGNILNTEAFF
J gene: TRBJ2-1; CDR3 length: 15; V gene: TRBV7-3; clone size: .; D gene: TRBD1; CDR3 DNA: TGTGCCAGCAGCTTAAACGGACAGGCCGTCGGGGAGCAGTTCTTC; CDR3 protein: CASSLNGQAVGEQFF
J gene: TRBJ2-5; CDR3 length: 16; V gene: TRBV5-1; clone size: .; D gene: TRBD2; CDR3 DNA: TGCGCCAGCAGCTTGGCCGGTGGGAGGGCCGGAGAGACCCAGTACTTC; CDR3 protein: CASSLAGGRAGETQYF
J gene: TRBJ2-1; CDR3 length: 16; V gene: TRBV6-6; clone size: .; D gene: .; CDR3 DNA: TGTGCCAGCAGGGGAACCACAGGGTCGAGTTACAATGAGCAGTTCTTC; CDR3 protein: CASRGTTGSSYNEQFF
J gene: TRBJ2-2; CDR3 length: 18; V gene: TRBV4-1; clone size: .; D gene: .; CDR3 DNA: TGCGCCAGCAGCCAAGATCGCGCGGAGGCAACGAGAACCGGGGAGCTGTTTTTT; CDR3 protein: CASSQDRAEATRTGELFF
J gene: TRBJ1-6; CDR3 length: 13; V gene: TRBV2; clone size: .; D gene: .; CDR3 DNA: TGTGCCACAAACAGGGACCCGAATTCACCCCTCCACTTT; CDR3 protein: CATNRDPNSPLHF
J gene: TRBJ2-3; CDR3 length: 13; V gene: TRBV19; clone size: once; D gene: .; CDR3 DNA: TGTGCCAGTAGGGACAGCTTCACAGATACGCAGTATTTT; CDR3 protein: CASRDSFTDTQYF
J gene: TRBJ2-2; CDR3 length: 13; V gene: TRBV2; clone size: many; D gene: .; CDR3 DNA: TGTGCCAGCAGTCCCGACTACACCGGGGAGCTGTTTTTT; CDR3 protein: CASSPDYTGELFF
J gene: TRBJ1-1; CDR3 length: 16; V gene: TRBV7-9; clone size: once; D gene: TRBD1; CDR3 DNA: TGTGCCAGCAGCTTAGGCCGGACAGGGTGGGACACTGAAGCTTTCTTT; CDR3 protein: CASSLGRTGWDTEAFF
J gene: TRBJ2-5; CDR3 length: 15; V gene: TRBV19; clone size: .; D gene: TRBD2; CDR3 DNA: TGTGCCAGTAGAACCTCGGGAGGAGTAGGGGAGACCCAGTACTTC; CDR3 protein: CASRTSGGVGETQYF
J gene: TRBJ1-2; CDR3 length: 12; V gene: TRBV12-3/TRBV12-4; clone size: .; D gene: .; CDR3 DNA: TGTGCCAGCAGTCTCGGACAGTATGGCTACACCTTC; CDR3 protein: CASSLGQYGYTF
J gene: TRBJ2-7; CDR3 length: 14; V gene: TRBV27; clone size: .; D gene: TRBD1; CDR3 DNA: TGTGCCAGCAGTAGGGGACAGGGGCTTTACGAGCAGTACTTC; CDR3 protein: CASSRGQGLYEQYF
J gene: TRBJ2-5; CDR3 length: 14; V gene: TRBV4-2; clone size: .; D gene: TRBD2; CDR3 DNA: TGTGCCAGCAGCCCAGAACTAGCGGGGGGGGCCCAGTACTTC; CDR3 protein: CASSPELAGGAQYF
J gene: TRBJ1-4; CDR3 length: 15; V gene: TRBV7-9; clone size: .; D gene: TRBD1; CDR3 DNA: TGTGCCAGCAGCTCCTATCAGGGGGCGGATGAAAAACTGTTTTTT; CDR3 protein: CASSSYQGADEKLFF
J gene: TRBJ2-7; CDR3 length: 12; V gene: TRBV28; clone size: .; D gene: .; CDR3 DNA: TGTGCCAGCAGTCTCAGATACTACGAGCAGTACTTC; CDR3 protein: CASSLRYYEQYF
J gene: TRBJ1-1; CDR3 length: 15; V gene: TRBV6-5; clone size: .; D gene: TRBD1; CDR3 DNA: TGTGCCAGTATGCGACAGACAGGGGGAAACACTGAAGCTTTCTTT; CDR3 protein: CASMRQTGGNTEAFF
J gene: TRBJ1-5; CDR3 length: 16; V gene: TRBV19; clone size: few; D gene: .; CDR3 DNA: TGTGCCAGTAGTTCCCCCCGGGTCCTCAACAATCAGCCCCAGCATTTT; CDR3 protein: CASSSPRVLNNQPQHF
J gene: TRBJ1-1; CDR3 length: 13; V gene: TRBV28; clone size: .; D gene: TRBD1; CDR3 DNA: TGTGCCAGCAGAGGGACAGGGACCACTGAAGCTTTCTTT; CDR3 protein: CASRGTGTTEAFF
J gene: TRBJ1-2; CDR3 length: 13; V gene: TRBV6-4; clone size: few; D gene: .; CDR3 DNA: TGTGCCAGTAAAACAAGTCTCCCCTATGGCTACACCTTC; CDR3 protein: CASKTSLPYGYTF